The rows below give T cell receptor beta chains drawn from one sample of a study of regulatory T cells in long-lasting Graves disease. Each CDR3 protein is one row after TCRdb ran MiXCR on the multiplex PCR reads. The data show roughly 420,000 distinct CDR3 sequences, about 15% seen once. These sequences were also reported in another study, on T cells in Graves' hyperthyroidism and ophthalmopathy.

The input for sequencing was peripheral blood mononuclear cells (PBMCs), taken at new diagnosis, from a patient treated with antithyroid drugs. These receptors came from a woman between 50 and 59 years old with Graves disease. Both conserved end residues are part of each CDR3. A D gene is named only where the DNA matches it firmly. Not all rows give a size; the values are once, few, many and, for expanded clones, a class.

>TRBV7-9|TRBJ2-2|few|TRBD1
TGTGCCAGCAGCCTTTTGACAGGGATCCCCGGGGAGCTGTTTTTT
CASSLLTGIPGELFF
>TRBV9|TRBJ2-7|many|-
TGTGCCAGCAGCGTGGGGGGACTCTCCTACGAGCAGTACTTC
CASSVGGLSYEQYF
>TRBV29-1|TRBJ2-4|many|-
TGCAGCGTTCCCCGGACGGGAATAGCCAAAAACATTCAGTACTTC
CSVPRTGIAKNIQYF
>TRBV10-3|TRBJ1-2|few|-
TGTGCCATCAATGGGCAAGGAACTAACTATGGCTACACCTTC
CAINGQGTNYGYTF
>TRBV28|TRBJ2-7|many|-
TGTGCCAGCAGTTCGGGACTTCTCTACGAGCAGTACTTC
CASSSGLLYEQYF
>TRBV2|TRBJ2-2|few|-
TGTGCCAGCAGTGAAGCGGGAGCCGCGTTCGGGGAGCTGTTTTTT
CASSEAGAAFGELFF
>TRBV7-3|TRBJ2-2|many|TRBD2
TGTGCCAGCAGCTCCCTGACTAGCGGGGGCCGGGAGCTGTTTTTT
CASSSLTSGGRELFF
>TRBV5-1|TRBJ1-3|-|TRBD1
TGCGCCAGCAGCTTGGGACAGGGGTTGACTGGAAACACCATATATTTT
CASSLGQGLTGNTIYF
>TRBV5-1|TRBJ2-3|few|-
TGCGCCAGCAGCAGGTACCTAATTACAGATACGCAGTATTTT
CASSRYLITDTQYF
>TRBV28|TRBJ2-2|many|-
TGTGCCAGCAACCGGGCGAACACCGGGGAGCTGTTTTTT
CASNRANTGELFF
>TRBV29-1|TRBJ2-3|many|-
TGCAGCGTTTTTCGGGGTTCTAGCACAGATACGCAGTATTTT
CSVFRGSSTDTQYF
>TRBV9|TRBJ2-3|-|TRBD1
TGTGCCAGCAGCGCCCACGACAGGGCTGATACGCAGTATTTT
CASSAHDRADTQYF
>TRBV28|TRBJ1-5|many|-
TGTGCCAGCAGTTTATTGACTAGCAATCAGCCCCAGCATTTT
CASSLLTSNQPQHF
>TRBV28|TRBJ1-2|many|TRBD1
TGTGCCAGCAGTTTGGGACAGGGGATGGCTAACTATGGCTACACCTTC
CASSLGQGMANYGYTF
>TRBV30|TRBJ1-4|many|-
TGTGCCTGGAGTATGCATCCTGAAAAACTGTTTTTT
CAWSMHPEKLFF
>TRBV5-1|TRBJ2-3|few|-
TGCGCCAGCAGCTTGGTTGGGGTGCCGCAGTATTTT
CASSLVGVPQYF
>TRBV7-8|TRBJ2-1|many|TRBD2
TGTGCCAGCAGCCGGAGGCGGGAGGGCCCAAGTGAGCAGTTCTTC
CASSRRREGPSEQFF
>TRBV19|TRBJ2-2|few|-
TGTGCCACCCAGGACAGTCCCACCGGGGAGCTGTTTTTT
CATQDSPTGELFF
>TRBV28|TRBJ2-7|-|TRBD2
TGTGCCAGCAGTGGGACCGGGACTAGCGGCACCTACGAGCAGTACTTC
CASSGTGTSGTYEQYF
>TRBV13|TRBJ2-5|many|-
TGTGCCAGCAGTTTAACTAGTGCGGAGACCCAGTACTTC
CASSLTSAETQYF
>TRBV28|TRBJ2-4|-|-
TGTGCCAGCAGTTTGGGAAGGTGGGGCGCCAAAAACATTCAGTACTTC
CASSLGRWGAKNIQYF
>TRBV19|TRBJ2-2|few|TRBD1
TGTGCCAGTAGTATCACGGGACAGGTTGGGACCGGGGAGCTGTTTTTT
CASSITGQVGTGELFF
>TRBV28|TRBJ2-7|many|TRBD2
TGTGCCAGCTTAGCGGGAGGGTTCTCCTACGAGCAGTACTTC
CASLAGGFSYEQYF
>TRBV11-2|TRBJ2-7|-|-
TGTGCCAGCAGCTCTCGGATCTACGAGCAGTACTTC
CASSSRIYEQYF
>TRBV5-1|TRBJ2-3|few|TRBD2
TGCGCCAGCAGCTTTGGACTAGCGGGAGTTGCAGATACGCAGTATTTT
CASSFGLAGVADTQYF
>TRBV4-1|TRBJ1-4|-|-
TGCGCCAGCAGCCAGGGACTGCCCGCAACTAATGAAAAACTGTTTTTT
CASSQGLPATNEKLFF
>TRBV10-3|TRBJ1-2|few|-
TGTGCCATCAGTGCATCGAGCGGAAGAGACCCTAACTATGGCTACACCTTC
CAISASSGRDPNYGYTF
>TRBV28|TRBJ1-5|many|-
TGTGCCAGCAGTTTGGCCGGGCAGCCTGATCAGCCCCAGCATTTT
CASSLAGQPDQPQHF
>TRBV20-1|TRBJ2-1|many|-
TGCAGTGCTCACAAATTGGGGCACGCGATGAGCTCCTACAATGAGCAGTTCTTC
CSAHKLGHAMSSYNEQFF
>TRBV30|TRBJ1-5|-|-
TGTGCCTGGAGTGTACTGGATCAGCCCCAGCATTTT
CAWSVLDQPQHF
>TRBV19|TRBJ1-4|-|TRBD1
TGTGCCAGTAGTAAACAACAGGGGGCGCCCTTCGGTGAAAAACTGTTTTTT
CASSKQQGAPFGEKLFF
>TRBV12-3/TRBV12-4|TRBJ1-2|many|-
TGTGCCAGCAGCCAGGGTATTGCTAACTATGGCTACACCTTC
CASSQGIANYGYTF
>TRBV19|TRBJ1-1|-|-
TGTGCCAGTAAAGAGGCAGGACGGGGGCGCACTGAAGCTTTCTTT
CASKEAGRGRTEAFF
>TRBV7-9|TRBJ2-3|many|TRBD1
TGTGCCAGCAGCTTATCACAGGGGGACTTGGGAGCGCAGTATTTT
CASSLSQGDLGAQYF
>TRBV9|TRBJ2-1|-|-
TGTGCCAGCAGCTCCCCCGGGATCCTATATGGGGATGAGCAGTTCTTC
CASSSPGILYGDEQFF
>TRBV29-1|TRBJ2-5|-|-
TGCAGCGTTGATACGGCAGACCAAGAGACCCAGTACTTC
CSVDTADQETQYF
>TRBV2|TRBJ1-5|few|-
TGTGCCAGCTCCCTTTATGCGCCCCAGCATTTT
CASSLYAPQHF
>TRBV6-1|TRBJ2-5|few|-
TGTGCCAGCAGTGAAGCGGGCGTGGCAGCAAAAGAGACCCAGTACTTC
CASSEAGVAAKETQYF
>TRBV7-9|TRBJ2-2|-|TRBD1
TGTGCCAGCAGCTTCCGGGACAGGGGGCTCACCGGGGAGCTGTTTTTT
CASSFRDRGLTGELFF
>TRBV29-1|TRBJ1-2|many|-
TGCAGCGGAGAACAGGGTCCTTATGGCTACACCTTC
CSGEQGPYGYTF